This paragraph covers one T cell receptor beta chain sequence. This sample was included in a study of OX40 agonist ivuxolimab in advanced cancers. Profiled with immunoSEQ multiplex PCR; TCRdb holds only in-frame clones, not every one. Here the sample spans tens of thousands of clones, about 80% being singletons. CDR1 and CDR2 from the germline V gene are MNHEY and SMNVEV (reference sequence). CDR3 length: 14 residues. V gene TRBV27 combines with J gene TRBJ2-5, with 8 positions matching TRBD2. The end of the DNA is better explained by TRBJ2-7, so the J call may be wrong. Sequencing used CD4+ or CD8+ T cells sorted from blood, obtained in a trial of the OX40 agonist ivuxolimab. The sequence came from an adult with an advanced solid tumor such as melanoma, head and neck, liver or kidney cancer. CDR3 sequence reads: CASSWSGSSYEQYF. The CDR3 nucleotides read TGTGCCAGCAGTTGGAGCGGGAGCTCCTACGAGCAGTACTTC.